These T cell receptor beta chains were read from a single sample in a study of prognosis after radiotherapy for stage I lung cancer. TCRdb reprocessed the multiplex PCR reads with MiXCR, giving one entry per CDR3 protein. The data hold over 10,000 distinct CDR3 sequences, with around 50% observed a single time. The material was PBMCs, obtained before or after stereotactic body radiation therapy (not recorded which). All receptors derive from a donor over 45 with non-small cell lung cancer. Each CDR3 is given with its conserved first and last residue. Clone size is stated in some rows and not others, as once, few, many or a class when expanded.

cdr3_length j_call clone_size v_call cdr3_aa
15 TRBJ2-3 once TRBV9 CASSVVAGSTDTQYF
16 TRBJ2-1 medium-sized TRBV6-1 CASSELGGRAYNEQFF
16 TRBJ2-7 . TRBV7-8 CASSLGAQRTTYEKYF
15 TRBJ2-1 many TRBV3-1 CASSQGLAGSVEQFF
15 TRBJ1-4 many TRBV15 CATSRWTEMGEKLFF
13 TRBJ2-7 medium-sized TRBV20-1 CSASPSTDYEQYF
12 TRBJ2-7 many TRBV5-6 CASSLGLGKQYF
13 TRBJ1-5 many TRBV29-1 CSVALGLDQPQHF
15 TRBJ2-7 . TRBV3-1 CASSQHSDRVSEQYF
14 TRBJ2-7 many TRBV30 CAWSGGSLRYEQYF
14 TRBJ1-2 . TRBV27 CASSLFGANYGYTF
15 TRBJ2-3 medium-sized TRBV6-1 CASSVGGVSTDTQYF
15 TRBJ2-4 many TRBV7-2 CASSQGPGQGDIQYF
15 TRBJ2-7 . TRBV5-4 CANSLMGGLYYEQYF
15 TRBJ2-1 medium-sized TRBV20-1 CSARPTNTEGNEQFF
16 TRBJ2-3 medium-sized TRBV14 CASSQVGASVADTQYF
14 TRBJ2-1 medium-sized TRBV15 CATSRDRTVNEQFF
15 TRBJ2-3 medium-sized TRBV29-1 CSVEDNRAPTDTQYF
17 TRBJ1-5 . TRBV6-1 CARTSSRKAYSNQPRHF
20 TRBJ2-2 . TRBV5-1 CASSFRTSGGRAANTGELFF
15 TRBJ2-2 many TRBV7-9 CASSFSGVQSGELFF
14 TRBJ1-1 once TRBV19 CASRNGTGNAEAFF
13 TRBJ2-7 medium-sized TRBV30 CAWSRQGPYEQYF
14 TRBJ2-2 many TRBV28 CAGKRQGGTGELFF
13 TRBJ1-2 . TRBV6-1 CASREGQGHGYTF
14 TRBJ1-5 . TRBV28 CASRPDGVNQPQHF
15 TRBJ1-3 . TRBV6-1 CACRKSGDSGNTTYF
16 TRBJ1-1 medium-sized TRBV20-1 CSASQTKTGYHTEAFF
13 TRBJ2-1 . TRBV27 CASSLLSANEQFF
12 TRBJ2-5 few TRBV18 CASSPTPGAQYF
14 TRBJ2-1 . TRBV12-3/TRBV12-4 CASSSFGAYNEQFF
15 TRBJ1-1 many TRBV28 CASSFQKGADTEAFF